The text below deals with one T cell receptor (beta chain). As yet, its antigen is unknown. At one boundary the junction diverges from the germline segment, which might be a read error. Distinct nucleotide sequences in the sample also encode this CDR3. This entry is derived from a study of cytomegalovirus exposure and HLA in healthy donors. Notes on the study in general: Follow-up analysis later connected one missense variant in DCLRE1C with trimming of TCR beta V- and J-genes.

CDR1 SGHNT and CDR2 YYREEE come from the germline V gene (reference sequence). This CDR3 contains 13 residues. The PCR used 60 Vbeta and 13 Jbeta primers. The repertoire was sequenced with immunoSEQ multiplex PCR; TCRdb's copy has only in-frame clones and lacks some. This sample has 120,000 or so clones, with around 78% found just once. This chain joins TRBV5-4 and TRBJ1-4; D is undetermined. This receptor was obtained from a man aged 18 to 29 in good health and CMV-seropositive. Input material: PBMCs. DNA for the CDR3: TGCGCCAGCAGCTTGGGAGAGGGCGGAGACGAGTTTTTT. This sequence encodes CASSLGEGGDEFF.